Presented here are 24 T cell receptor beta chains from one specimen sequenced in a study of blood T cell repertoires in COVID-19. Using immunoSEQ multiplex PCR, the repertoire was profiled, and TCRdb retains in-frame clones only, with some absent. This table holds about 330,000 clones, approximately 87% found once. The sequencing sample was made of peripheral blood. These receptors all come from a woman in her 50s with active or convalescent COVID-19.

The chain uses TRBV7-2 and TRBJ1-1, with a possible D match to TRBD1 (6 bases). Looked up from germline, CDR1 is SGHTA and CDR2 is FQGNSA. This CDR3 is built from 15 residues. With 0 bases removed from V and 4 bases from J, the gap between germline ends came to 12 bases. CDR3 region: CASSLALRGATEAFF. CDR3 bases: TGTGCCAGCAGCTTAGCGTTGCGGGGGGCCACTGAAGCTTTCTTT.

The chain recombines TRBV19 with TRBJ2-7; D remains unclear. Trimming removed 5 bases at V and 6 bases at J, with 17 bases between. CDR1 LNHDA and CDR2 SQIVND come from the germline V gene (reference sequence). This CDR3 has 14 residues. The CDR3 coding sequence is TGTGCCAGTAGTCGCTCGGGTCTGATTGGCGAGCAGTACTTC. Protein product: CASSRSGLIGEQYF.

V and J are TRBV28 and TRBJ1-3; D not certain. Germline lookup yields CDR1 MDHEN and CDR2 SYDVKM. Deletions cut 8 bases from V and 1 base from J, with 6 bases between. The CDR3 totals 12 residues. The DNA of the CDR3 is TGTGCCAGCCAAACTTCTGGAAACACCATATATTTT. Its translation: CASQTSGNTIYF.

The chain couples TRBV30 to TRBJ2-6, with D perhaps matching TRBD2 (5 bases). CDR3 length equals 16 residues. V was pared by 1 base and J by 0 bases, with 10 bases between. Germline CDR1 is GTSNPN and CDR2 is SVGIG (reference sequence). As DNA, the CDR3 is TGTGCCTGGAGTGGGGGAGTTCGCTCTGGGGCCAACGTCCTGACTTTC. Amino acids: CAWSGGVRSGANVLTF.

The gene calls are TRBV2 and TRBJ2-2, with TRBD2 identical over 8 bases. The CDR3 has 15 residues. V shed 4 bases, J shed 5 bases, and the junction held 6 bases outside the gene matches. CDR1 and CDR2 from the germline V gene are SNHLY and FYNNEI. The CDR3 here is CASSAKRGWTGELFF. The CDR3 DNA reads as TGTGCCAGCAGTGCCAAGCGGGGGTGGACCGGGGAGCTGTTTTTT.

V usage is TRBV4-2 and J usage is TRBJ2-3, with TRBD2 matching 8 bases. Germline CDR1 reads LGHNA; CDR2 reads YNFKEQ. The CDR3 extends over 17 amino acids. J gave up 2 bases and V 4 bases, and 11 bases lay outside the gene matches. CDR3 sequence: CASSRSSGGTSTDTQYF. CDR3 DNA: TGTGCCAGCAGCCGCTCCAGCGGGGGAACCTCCACAGATACGCAGTATTTT.

For this clone: One end of the junction is discordant with germline, which a read error may explain. This rearrangement joins TRBV7-7 to TRBJ2-5; D is perhaps TRBD1 (6 bases). Germline V gives CDR1 SSHAT, CDR2 FNYEAQ (reference sequence). This CDR3 is built from 12 residues. CDR3 sequence: CASSLRGETQYF. The DNA of the CDR3 is TGTGCTAGCAGCTTAAGGGGGGAGACCCAGTACTTC.

V usage is TRBV6-1 and J usage is TRBJ2-6, with D maybe TRBD1 (6 bases). The CDR3 is 17 residues long. V lost 4 bases and J lost 3, with 16 bases in between. The germline V gene has CDR1 MNHNS and CDR2 SASEGT. The CDR3 loop is CASSGPGTIYGANVLTF. In DNA, the CDR3 is TGTGCCAGCAGTGGTCCCGGGACAATCTATGGGGCCAACGTCCTGACTTTC.

The chain has TRBV9 and TRBJ1-2, with 9 bases identical to TRBD1. Germline CDR1 reads SGDLS; CDR2 reads YYNGEE. J gave up 4 bases and V 3 bases, and 7 bases lay outside the gene matches. CDR3 length: 15 residues. This chain's CDR3 is CASSGNRGRAYGYTF. The CDR3 nucleotides are TGTGCCAGCAGCGGTAACAGGGGGCGCGCCTATGGCTACACCTTC.

The chain couples TRBV19 to TRBJ2-7; 7 bases agree with TRBD1. The CDR3 length is 16 residues. Germline-derived CDR1 and CDR2 are LNHDA and SQIVND (reference sequence). With V trimmed by 4 bases and J by 2 bases, 11 bases remained unmatched. In DNA, the CDR3 is TGTGCCAGTAGTACGACAGGGCTCCGAACCCCCTACGAGCAGTACTTC. It encodes CASSTTGLRTPYEQYF. The whole variable domain, filled in from reference TRBV19 and TRBJ2-7, reads DGGITQSPKYLFRKEGQNVTLSCEQNLNHDAMYWYRQDPGQGLRLIYYSQIVNDFQKGDIAEGYSVSREKKESFPLTVTSAQKNPTAFYLCASSTTGLRTPYEQYFGPGTRLTVT.

This chain links TRBV6-4 with TRBJ1-5; no firm D call. CDR3 size: 13 residues. The germline V and J ends were trimmed by 2 bases and 9 bases, with 11 bases remaining between them. CDR1 is MRHNA and CDR2 is SNTAGT in the germline V gene. DNA of the CDR3: TGTGCCAGCAGTGACCTCGGCGGTGGGCCCCAGCATTTT. It is translated as CASSDLGGGPQHF.

The rearrangement joins TRBV10-3 to TRBJ1-1; 11 positions agree with TRBD1. The J segment lost 3 bases and the V segment lost 4 bases, leaving 7 bases of the junction unmatched. Looked up from germline, CDR1 is ENHRY and CDR2 is SYGVKD. The CDR3 contains 16 residues. CDR3 in amino acids: CAISVRDRGLDTEAFF. The CDR3 region has the DNA TGTGCCATCAGTGTTCGGGACAGGGGGTTGGACACTGAAGCTTTCTTT.

The table lists this clone with a count of one. The genes are TRBV3-1 (or the pseudogene TRBV3-2) and TRBJ1-2; D is perhaps TRBD1 (5 bases). Trimming stripped 7 bases from V and 7 bases from J, with 16 bases between. The germline V gene encodes CDR1 LGHDT and CDR2 YNNKEL (reference sequence). The CDR3 length is 13 residues. CDR3 nucleotide sequence: TGTGCCAGCAACCCCGGGGGTAAATTTGGCTACACCTTC. Encoded protein: CASNPGGKFGYTF.

This clone appeared once. The chain uses TRBV9 and TRBJ2-1; 8 bases line up with TRBD1. The CDR3 extends over 17 amino acids. Germline CDR1 is SGDLS and CDR2 is YYNGEE. J was trimmed by 5 bases and V by 1 base; bases with no gene match: 11. The CDR3 protein is CASSVSPRGTGNNEQFF. In nucleotides, the CDR3 is TGTGCCAGCAGCGTATCTCCCCGTGGGACAGGAAACAATGAGCAGTTCTTC. The whole variable domain, filled in from reference TRBV9 and TRBJ2-1, reads DSGVTQTPKHLITATGQRVTLRCSPRSGDLSVYWYQQSLDQGLQFLIQYYNGEERAKGNILERFSAQQFPDLHSELNLSSLELGDSALYFCASSVSPRGTGNNEQFFGPGTRLTVL.

This CDR3 is CASSLASGQPNIQYF. The CDR3 bases are TGCGCCAGCAGCTTGGCTTCGGGACAGCCGAACATTCAGTACTTC. V usage is TRBV5-1 and J usage is TRBJ2-4; 7 bases agree with TRBD1. The CDR3 has 15 amino acids. Looked up from germline, CDR1 is SGHRS and CDR2 is YFSETQ. Losses at the gene ends were 0 bases for V and 7 bases for J; bases not matched to a gene: 7.

The chain combines TRBV28 with TRBJ2-7; tentative D call: TRBD1 (5 bases). The V end lost 5 bases, the J end lost 0 bases, and 8 bases lay between the germline ends. The germline V gene has CDR1 MDHEN and CDR2 SYDVKM. The CDR3 runs to 13 residues. The CDR3 bases are TGTGCCAGCAGTCCAGGGTCCTCCTACGAGCAGTACTTC. Protein product: CASSPGSSYEQYF.

This clone was seen once. This chain joins TRBV28 and TRBJ1-4; TRBD1 might be the D (6 bases). Looked up from germline, CDR1 is MDHEN and CDR2 is SYDVKM. The length of the CDR3 is 14 residues. V shed 6 bases and J shed 4 bases, with 12 bases lying between them. The CDR3 DNA follows: TGTGCCAGCAGGGAGACAGGCCTTAATGAAAAACTGTTTTTT. Translation: CASRETGLNEKLFF.

The chain recombines TRBV7-8 with TRBJ2-3; 16 nucleotides line up with TRBD2. V was pared by 1 base and J by 10 bases, with 8 bases of the junction left unmatched. This CDR3 is built from 17 residues. Germline lookup yields CDR1 SGHVS and CDR2 FQNEAQ. The CDR3 sequence is CASSLVEGTSGGAAQYF. The CDR3 DNA follows: TGTGCCAGCAGCTTAGTAGAGGGGACTAGCGGGGGGGCGGCGCAGTATTTT.

The chain links TRBV6-5 to TRBJ1-1; the match to TRBD1 covers 7 bases. The CDR3 covers 16 residues. V shed 4 bases and J 0 bases; nucleotides not matched to a gene: 8. Germline V lookup: CDR1 MNHEY, CDR2 SVGAGI. Here the CDR3 DNA reads TGTGCCAGCAGTTCTGACAGGGAAGGTATGAACACTGAAGCTTTCTTT. Encoded protein: CASSSDREGMNTEAFF.

This clone was seen just once. Other nucleotide sequences from this sample produce the same CDR3. This chain connects TRBV7-2 to TRBJ1-5; D remains unclear. Germline V gives CDR1 SGHTA, CDR2 FQGNSA. V lost 0 bases and J 1 base, leaving 7 bases between the germline ends. This CDR3 is 15 amino acids long. The DNA of the CDR3 is TGTGCCAGCAGCTTAGCCGGAGGCAGCAATCAGCCCCAGCATTTT. Protein: CASSLAGGSNQPQHF.

The chain employs TRBV29-1 and TRBJ1-4; TRBD1 matches 9 bases. In germline, CDR1 is SQVTM, CDR2 ANQGSEA. V gave up 6 bases and J gave up 7 bases; unmatched junction bases: 6. The CDR3 runs 13 residues. In DNA, the CDR3 is TGCAGCGTCCGGGGACAGGGCGTTGAAAAACTGTTTTTT. It yields the protein CSVRGQGVEKLFF.

The chain employs TRBV5-1 and TRBJ1-3; tentatively, D is TRBD1 (5 bases). V lost 0 bases, J lost 3 bases, and 13 bases lay in between. Germline values: CDR1 SGHRS, CDR2 YFSETQ. CDR3 size: 16 residues. The CDR3 here is CASSLDGMGLGNTIYF. The CDR3 DNA reads TGCGCCAGCAGCTTGGACGGGATGGGACTTGGAAACACCATATATTTT.

The chain is built from TRBV6-5 and TRBJ2-1; perhaps TRBD2 as D (5 bases). Germline lookup yields CDR1 MNHEY and CDR2 SVGAGI. This CDR3 is built from 15 residues. Trimming left V 7 bases short and J 0 bases short, with 13 bases between. In DNA form, the CDR3 reads TGTGCCAGCACCTCCGGGAAAAGCTCCTACAATGAGCAGTTCTTC. The encoded protein is CASTSGKSSYNEQFF.

The chain uses TRBV6-5 and TRBJ1-4; D gene ambiguous. This CDR3 is 12 amino acids long. The germline CDR1 and CDR2 sequences are MNHEY and SVGAGI. V was pared by 6 bases and J by 2 bases, with 4 bases between. The CDR3 DNA is TGTGCCAGCAGCCGGACTAATGAAAAACTGTTTTTT. Protein: CASSRTNEKLFF.